This TCR beta chain was identified in a study of shared clonotypes between healthy human individuals. As for this clone: Its matching antigen is unknown.

The assay ran at deep level. Generated by immunoSEQ multiplex PCR, the TCRdb table keeps only in-frame clones and is missing some. The sample has roughly 500,000 clones; approximately 95% are singletons. Findings and limits, study-wide: Compared with memory subsets, naive subsets generally had larger estimated richness.

This clonotype was sampled from a woman aged 25 to 39 in good health. The sample consisted of naive CD4+ T cells sorted from blood. Specified subset: CD45RA+ positively selected.

CDR3 sequence reads: CAISQRESTDTQYF. In DNA, the CDR3 is TGTGCCATCAGTCAGCGGGAAAGCACAGATACGCAGTATTTT. This sequence joins TRBV10-3 and TRBJ2-3; 7 nucleotides match TRBD2. V trimming: 5 bases; J trimming: 0 bases; junction bases outside the gene matches: 2. From germline, CDR1 is ENHRY and CDR2 SYGVKD. The CDR3 loop spans 14 amino acids.